Included here is one T cell receptor (beta chain) sequence, with context. The repertoire was sequenced with immunoSEQ multiplex PCR; TCRdb's copy has only in-frame clones and lacks some. The table records approximately 150,000 clones, approximately 84% of them present only once. This CDR3 region has 16 residues. Germline-derived CDR1 and CDR2 are KGHSH and LQKENI. V trimming: 4 bases; J trimming: 4 bases; junction bases outside the gene matches: 10. This specimen belongs to a study of blood T cell repertoires in COVID-19. As for the study in general: The cDNA or gDNA used as material had been derived from T cells, B-cell-depleted T cells, or PBMCs.

Source material: peripheral blood. The rearrangement links TRBV18 to TRBJ1-5, with 7 bases identical to TRBD1. This sequence originates from a man in his 70s with active or convalescent COVID-19. CDR3 DNA: TGTGCCAGCTCACAGGGGGCCTCAGGGACAAATCAGCCCCAGCATTTT. Its protein product is CASSQGASGTNQPQHF.